This T cell receptor (beta chain) was documented in a study of Ad26.COV2.S vaccination and SARS-CoV-2 variants (dated by TCRdb to the early 2020s). Regarding the complete study: TCRbeta repertoire sequencing served as the tool for gauging how specific and how broad the SARS-CoV-2-reactive T cell receptors were following Ad26.COV2.S vaccination. The TCR-sequenced set comprised around 30 samples: approximately 19 Ad26.COV2.S vaccine recipients, 5 placebo recipients and 8 SARS-CoV-2 convalescent individuals. What the study reported, not specific to this receptor: The authors noted that total T cell responses may have been underestimated by the TCR breadth and depth analyses. After vaccination, spike-specific CD8+ and CD4+ T cell responses were reported to show substantial breadth. Compared with placebo recipients, Ad26.COV2.S recipients showed higher spike-specific TCR breadth (P = 0.0014). Vaccine and placebo recipients had comparable non-spike TCR breadth, which fits with the vaccine containing only spike.

The time point label corresponds to: individuals recovered from natural SARS-CoV-2 infection. The cysteine opens and the phenylalanine closes a CDR3 of 13 amino acids. The CDR3 DNA has 39 bases and is translated from base 1. Reading the germline V gene gives CDR1 SGHVS and CDR2 FQNEAQ. The V end gives up 1 base and the J end 5 bases, leaving 2 bases in the junction not matched to a gene. The immunoSEQ Assay was the method used to sequence TCRbeta CDR3 regions. After extraction, genomic DNA underwent amplification by bias-controlled multiplex PCR, followed by high-throughput sequencing. Under the source paper's analysis protocol: To quantify the absolute abundance of every unique TCRbeta CDR3 region, sequences were collapsed and filtered. Usable DNA was measured by amplifying reference genes present in all nucleated cells, and TCRbeta template counts were normalized to that usable DNA to estimate T cell fraction. Repertoire TCRs were annotated as SARS-CoV-2-specific when V gene, CDR3 amino acid sequence and J gene were exactly matched to a known reactive TCR set. MIRA supplied the reference SARS-CoV-2 TCR set, which was filtered for enrichment in COVID-19-positive ImmuneCODE repertoires so that public or cross-reactive TCRs were removed. Using the MIRA antigens, annotated TCRs were further analysed by specific ORF or by position within an ORF. Breadth was defined as the number of annotated unique rearrangements divided by the total number of unique productive rearrangements, and depth was defined as the summed frequency of the annotated unique rearrangements. Group comparisons of TCR breadth used two-sided Wilcoxon rank-sum tests. TCRdb obtained this table from immuneACCESS and retained in-frame rearrangements with V and J assigned. These tables miss some clones; where compared with another copy, unresolved V genes account for less than half of the shortfall, and the remainder is unexplained. The V and J calls and clone size are taken from that table; D and trimming were inferred from the DNA. This sample holds 150,000 to 200,000 clones; roughly nine tenths were observed only once. The ten biggest clones cover roughly 6% of the sample.

For this clone: Its antigen specificity is not known. Per-base qualities were not stored, and no clone one base away is much larger.

The TCR comes from a human donor who had recovered from COVID-19. The chain couples TRBV7-8 to TRBJ2-7; TRBD1 lines up with 7 middle nucleotides. The specimen was peripheral blood, collected after recovery from COVID-19. The DNA sequence follows: TGTGCCAGCAGCTTAGGGGACAGCAACGAGCAGTACTTC. This gives the protein CASSLGDSNEQYF.